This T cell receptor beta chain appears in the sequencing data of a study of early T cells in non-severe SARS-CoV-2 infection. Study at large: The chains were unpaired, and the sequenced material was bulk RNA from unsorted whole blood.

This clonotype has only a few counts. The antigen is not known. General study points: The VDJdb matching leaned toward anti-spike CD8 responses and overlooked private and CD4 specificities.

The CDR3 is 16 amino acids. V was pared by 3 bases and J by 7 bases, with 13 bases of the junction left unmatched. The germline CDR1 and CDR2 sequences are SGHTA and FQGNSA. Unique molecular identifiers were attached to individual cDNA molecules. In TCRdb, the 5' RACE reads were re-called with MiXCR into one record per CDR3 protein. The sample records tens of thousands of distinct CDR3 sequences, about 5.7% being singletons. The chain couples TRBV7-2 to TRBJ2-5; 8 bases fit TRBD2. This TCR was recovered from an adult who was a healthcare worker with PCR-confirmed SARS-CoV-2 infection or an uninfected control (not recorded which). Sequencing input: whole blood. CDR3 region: CASSFMRGAAGGTQYF. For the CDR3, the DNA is TGTGCCAGCAGCTTTATGCGGGGGGCCGCCGGGGGGACCCAGTACTTC.